This T cell receptor beta chain comes out of a study of cytomegalovirus exposure and HLA in healthy donors. Whole-study results and caveats: The authors later found TCR association rates varying by HLA locus, with DRB1 most and HLA-C fewest. An analysis done earlier found most TCR beta V segments productive about 87% or about 30% of the time.

With 60 Vbeta and 13 Jbeta primers, the PCR was carried out. Under the authors' procedure: In a later analysis, 80 million to 100 million unique TCR beta chains included roughly 11 million shared by two or more donors. The data were produced by immunoSEQ multiplex PCR, yet TCRdb's version contains in-frame clones alone and is incomplete. V, J and clone size derive from that table, while D and trimming were established from the DNA sequence. The sample contains 110,000 or so clones, 70% to 80% of which appear only once. The germline V gene has CDR1 SSHAT and CDR2 FNYEAQ (reference sequence). The CDR3 has 17 residues. Note on this clone: Its antigen is undetermined. One end of the junction is discordant with germline, which a read error may explain.

The clonotype originates from a man aged 45-60 years in good health and CMV-seropositive. The sequenced sample consisted of PBMCs. The chain is built from TRBV7-7 and TRBJ2-4; TRBD2 is a possible D gene (5 bases). DNA for the CDR3: TGTGCTAGCACCGTAGCGTTCAGACGTTCGGGCAAAAACATTCAGTACTTC. Translating gives CASTVAFRRSGKNIQYF.